This T cell receptor beta chain was recovered during a study of blood T cell repertoires in COVID-19. Overall study context: Sources were T cells, B-cell-depleted T cells, or PBMCs; the material itself was cDNA or gDNA.

Authors' analysis steps: Reference gene primer amplification in the assay estimated nucleated cell counts. Only in-frame clones appear in the TCRdb table, and some are missing; sequencing was by immunoSEQ multiplex PCR. V and J calls and clone size are given by that table; D and trimming were obtained from the DNA. The data hold about 160,000 clones, with 82% observed a single time. Clinical history as reported by participants underpinned cohort assignment. Symptom resolution, clearance, or two negative PCRs marked donors in Cohort 3 as recovered. CDR3 size: 15 residues. Germline lookup yields CDR1 SGDLS and CDR2 YYNGEE. V lost 0 bases and J lost 7, with 11 bases in between.

V and J are TRBV9 and TRBJ1-6; maybe TRBD1 (5 bases). The receptor comes from a man aged 60 to 69 who had recovered from COVID-19. The sample consisted of PBMCs or T cells enriched from blood (not recorded which). Here the CDR3 reads CASSVAGGRNSPLHF. In nucleotides, the CDR3 is TGTGCCAGCAGCGTAGCGGGGGGACGAAATTCACCCCTCCACTTT.